The clone carrying this T cell receptor (beta chain) was recorded a few times. The sample originates from a study of identical twins. This CDR3 contains 17 residues. The V end was cut by 4 bases, the J end by 2 bases, with 21 bases between. Germline CDR1 SGHVS, CDR2 FQNEAQ. TCRdb reprocessed the 5' RACE reads via MiXCR and lists one record per CDR3 protein. The table has about 470,000 distinct CDR3 sequences, roughly a quarter seen once. A further study also used this sample, focusing on T cells expressing NK-cell markers.

Sequences were obtained from CD4+ T cells sorted from blood. The sequence was obtained from a woman younger than 30 in good health. This chain connects TRBV7-8 to TRBJ2-7; D may match TRBD1 or TRBD2 (5 bases each). The CDR3 DNA reads TGTGCCAGCAGCTCCCGGGACGGCAGATATCCTACCTACGAGCAGTACTTC. It is translated as CASSSRDGRYPTYEQYF.